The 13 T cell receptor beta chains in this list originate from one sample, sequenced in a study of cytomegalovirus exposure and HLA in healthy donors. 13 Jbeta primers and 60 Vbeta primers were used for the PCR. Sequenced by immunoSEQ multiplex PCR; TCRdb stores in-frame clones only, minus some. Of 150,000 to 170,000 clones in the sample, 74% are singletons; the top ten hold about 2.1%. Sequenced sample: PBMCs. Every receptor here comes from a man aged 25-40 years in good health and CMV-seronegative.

The CDR3, as DNA: TGTGCCAGCGCTCTTGAAGTCAGGGGCTATGGCTACACCTTC. It translates to CASALEVRGYGYTF. The chain uses TRBV6-1 and TRBJ1-2; D may be TRBD1 (6 bases). The CDR3 is made up of 14 amino acids. From germline, CDR1 is MNHNS and CDR2 SASEGT. Trimming took 8 bases from V and 4 from J, leaving 17 bases between them.

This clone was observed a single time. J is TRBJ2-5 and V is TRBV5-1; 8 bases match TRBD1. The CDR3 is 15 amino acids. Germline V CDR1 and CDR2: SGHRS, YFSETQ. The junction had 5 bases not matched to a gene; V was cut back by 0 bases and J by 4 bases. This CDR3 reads CASSLAGGGPETQYF. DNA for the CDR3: TGCGCCAGCAGCTTGGCAGGGGGCGGACCAGAGACCCAGTACTTC.

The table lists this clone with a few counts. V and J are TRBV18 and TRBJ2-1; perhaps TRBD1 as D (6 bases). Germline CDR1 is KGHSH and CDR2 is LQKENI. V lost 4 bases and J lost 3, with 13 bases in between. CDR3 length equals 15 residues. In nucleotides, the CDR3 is TGTGCCAGCTCACGAGGACAGACTATCTACAATGAGCAGTTCTTC. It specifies CASSRGQTIYNEQFF.

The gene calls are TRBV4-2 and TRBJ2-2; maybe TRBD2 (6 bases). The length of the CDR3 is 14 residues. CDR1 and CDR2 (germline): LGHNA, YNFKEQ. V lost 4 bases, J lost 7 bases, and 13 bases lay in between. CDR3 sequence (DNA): TGTGCCAGCAGCCCGGGGGAAGTTGTCGGGGAGCTGTTTTTT. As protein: CASSPGEVVGELFF.

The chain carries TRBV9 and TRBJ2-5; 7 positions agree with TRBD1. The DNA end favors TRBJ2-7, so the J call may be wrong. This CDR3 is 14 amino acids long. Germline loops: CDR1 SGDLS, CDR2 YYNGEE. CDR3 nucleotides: TGTGCCAGCAGCCGACAGGGCGCCTCCTACGAGCAGTACTTC. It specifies CASSRQGASYEQYF.

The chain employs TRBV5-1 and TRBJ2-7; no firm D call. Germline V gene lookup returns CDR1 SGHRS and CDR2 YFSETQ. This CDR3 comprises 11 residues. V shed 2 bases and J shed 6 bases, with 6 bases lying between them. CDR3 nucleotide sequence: TGCGCCAGCAGCTTCGGTCCCGAGCAGTACTTC. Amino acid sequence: CASSFGPEQYF.

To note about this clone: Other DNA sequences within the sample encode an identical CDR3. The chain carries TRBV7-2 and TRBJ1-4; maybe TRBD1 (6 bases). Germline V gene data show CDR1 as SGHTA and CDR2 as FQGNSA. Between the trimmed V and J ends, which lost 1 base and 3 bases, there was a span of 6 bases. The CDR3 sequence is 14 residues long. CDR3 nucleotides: TGTGCCAGCAGCTTAGACAGGGCTAATGAAAAACTGTTTTTT. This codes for CASSLDRANEKLFF.

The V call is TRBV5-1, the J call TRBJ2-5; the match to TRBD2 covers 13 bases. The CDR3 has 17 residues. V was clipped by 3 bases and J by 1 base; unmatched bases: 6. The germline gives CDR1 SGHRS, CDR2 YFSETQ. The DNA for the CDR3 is TGCGCCAGCAGCTGGTCAAGGACTAGCGGGGGCCAAGAGACCCAGTACTTC. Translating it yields CASSWSRTSGGQETQYF.

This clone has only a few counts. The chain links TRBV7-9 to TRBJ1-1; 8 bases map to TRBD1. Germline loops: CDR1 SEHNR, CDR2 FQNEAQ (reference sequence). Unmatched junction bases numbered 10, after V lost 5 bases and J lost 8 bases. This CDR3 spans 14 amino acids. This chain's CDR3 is CASSGQGQVIEAFF. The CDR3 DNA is TGTGCCAGCAGCGGGCAGGGACAGGTTATAGAAGCTTTCTTT.

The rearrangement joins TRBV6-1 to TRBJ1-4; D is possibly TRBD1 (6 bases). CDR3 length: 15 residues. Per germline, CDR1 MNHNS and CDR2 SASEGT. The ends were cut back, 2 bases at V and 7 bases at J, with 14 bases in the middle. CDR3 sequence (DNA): TGTGCCAGCAGTGAACGCGGCAGGGGCGGTGAAAAACTGTTTTTT. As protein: CASSERGRGGEKLFF.

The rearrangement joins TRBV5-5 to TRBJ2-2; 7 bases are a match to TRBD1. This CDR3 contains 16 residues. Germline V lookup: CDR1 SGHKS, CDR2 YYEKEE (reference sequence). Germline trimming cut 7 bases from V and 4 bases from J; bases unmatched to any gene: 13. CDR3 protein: CASGPPHRGVTGELFF. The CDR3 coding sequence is TGTGCCAGCGGACCACCTCACAGGGGCGTCACCGGGGAGCTGTTTTTT.

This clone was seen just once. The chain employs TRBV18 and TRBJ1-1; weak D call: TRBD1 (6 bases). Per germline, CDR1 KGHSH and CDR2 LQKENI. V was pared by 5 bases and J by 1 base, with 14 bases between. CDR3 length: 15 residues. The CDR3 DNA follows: TGTGCCAGCTCAAGCCACCCACAGGGGAACACTGAAGCTTTCTTT. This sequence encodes CASSSHPQGNTEAFF.

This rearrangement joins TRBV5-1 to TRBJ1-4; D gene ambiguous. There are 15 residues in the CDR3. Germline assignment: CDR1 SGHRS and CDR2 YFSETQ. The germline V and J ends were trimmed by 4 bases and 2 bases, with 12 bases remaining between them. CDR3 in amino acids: CASSPSTFTNEKLFF. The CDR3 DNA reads TGCGCCAGCAGCCCGTCTACTTTCACTAATGAAAAACTGTTTTTT. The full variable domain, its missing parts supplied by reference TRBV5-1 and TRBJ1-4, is KAGVTQTPRYLIKTRGQQVTLSCSPISGHRSVSWYQQTPGQGLQFLFEYFSETQRNKGNFPGRFSGRQFSNSRSEMNVSTLELGDSALYLCASSPSTFTNEKLFFGSGTQLSVL.